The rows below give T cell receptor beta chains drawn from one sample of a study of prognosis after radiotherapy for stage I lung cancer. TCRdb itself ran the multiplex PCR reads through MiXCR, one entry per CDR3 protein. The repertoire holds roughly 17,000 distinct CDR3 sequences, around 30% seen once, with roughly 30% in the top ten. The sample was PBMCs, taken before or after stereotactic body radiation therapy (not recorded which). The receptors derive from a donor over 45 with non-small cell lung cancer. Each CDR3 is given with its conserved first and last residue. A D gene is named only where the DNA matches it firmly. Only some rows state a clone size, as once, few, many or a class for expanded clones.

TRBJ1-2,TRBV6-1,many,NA,CASSKDRYGYTF,TGTGCCAGCAGTAAGGACAGATATGGCTACACCTTC
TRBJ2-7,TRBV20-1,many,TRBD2,CSASKLAGGTYEQYF,TGCAGTGCTAGTAAGCTAGCGGGAGGTACCTACGAGCAGTACTTC
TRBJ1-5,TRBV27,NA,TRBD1,CASSLWTGTMPQHF,TGTGCCAGCAGTCTATGGACAGGGACAATGCCCCAGCATTTT
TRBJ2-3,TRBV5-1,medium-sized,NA,CASSVMGGKITDTQYF,TGCGCCAGCAGCGTTATGGGCGGGAAGATCACAGATACGCAGTATTTT
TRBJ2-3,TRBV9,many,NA,CASSVGGEGTQYF,TGTGCCAGCAGCGTAGGGGGCGAGGGAACGCAGTATTTT
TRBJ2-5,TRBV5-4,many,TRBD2,CASSLAEFGETQYF,TGTGCCAGCAGCCTAGCGGAGTTTGGCGAGACCCAGTACTTC
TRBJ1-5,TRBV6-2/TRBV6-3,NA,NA,CASKNDRLSNQPQHF,TGTGCCAGCAAGAACGACAGGCTTAGCAATCAGCCCCAGCATTTT
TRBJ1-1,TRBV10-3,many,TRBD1,CAIRTPGQELGEAFF,TGTGCCATCAGGACCCCGGGACAGGAATTGGGTGAAGCTTTCTTT
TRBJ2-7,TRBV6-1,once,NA,CATRDRVSCNEQYF,TGTGCCACCAGGGACCGGGTGAGCTGCAACGAGCAGTACTTC
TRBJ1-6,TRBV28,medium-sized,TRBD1,CASSPPTGTSPLHF,TGTGCCAGCAGTCCGCCGACAGGGACGTCACCCCTCCACTTT
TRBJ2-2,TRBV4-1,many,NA,CTSSQPVGTGELFF,TGCACCAGCAGCCAACCCGTTGGAACCGGGGAGCTGTTTTTT
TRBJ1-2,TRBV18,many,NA,CASSPDTTANYGYTF,TGTGCCAGCTCACCGGATACGACAGCTAACTATGGCTACACCTTC
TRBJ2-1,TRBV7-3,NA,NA,CASIPGVYSYNEQFF,TGTGCCAGCATCCCCGGGGTGTATTCCTACAATGAGCAGTTCTTC
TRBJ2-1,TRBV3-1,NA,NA,CASTVVEGGRGEQFF,TGTGCCAGCACCGTTGTTGAGGGGGGTAGGGGTGAGCAGTTCTTC
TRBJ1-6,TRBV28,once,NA,CASSLSCAAENSPLHF,TGTGCCAGCAGTTTATCATGTGCGGCGGAGAATTCACCCCTCCACTTT
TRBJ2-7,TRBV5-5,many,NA,CASSLEWGEQYF,TGTGCCAGCAGCTTGGAATGGGGAGAGCAGTACTTC
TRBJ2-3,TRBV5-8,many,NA,CASSLLGSSTDTQYF,TGTGCCAGCAGCTTGCTCGGATCTAGCACAGATACGCAGTATTTT
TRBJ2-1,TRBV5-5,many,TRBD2,CASSLGLAGSFSYNEQFF,TGTGCCAGCAGCTTGGGACTAGCGGGATCTTTCTCCTACAATGAGCAGTTCTTC
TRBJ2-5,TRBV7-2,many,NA,CASSRGVRETQYF,TGTGCCAGCAGCCGAGGGGTGCGAGAGACCCAGTACTTC
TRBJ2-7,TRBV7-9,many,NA,CASSLGGGRVPYEQYF,TGTGCCAGCAGCTTAGGTGGGGGTCGAGTTCCCTACGAGCAGTACTTC
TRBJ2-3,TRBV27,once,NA,CASIFPCGGTDTQYF,TGTGCCAGCATTTTCCCATGCGGAGGCACAGATACGCAGTATTTT
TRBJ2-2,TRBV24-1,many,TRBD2,CATSSGLAGLVGELFF,TGTGCCACTTCATCAGGCCTAGCGGGATTGGTCGGGGAGCTGTTTTTT
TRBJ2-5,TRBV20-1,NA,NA,CSATTQETQYF,TGCAGTGCGACGACCCAAGAGACCCAGTACTTC
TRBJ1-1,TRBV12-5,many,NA,CASGLVEGLNTEAFF,TGTGCTAGTGGTTTGGTGGAGGGTTTGAACACTGAAGCTTTCTTT
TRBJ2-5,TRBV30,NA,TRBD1,CAWSPGQGARQTQYF,TGTGCCTGGAGTCCGGGACAGGGGGCTCGGCAGACCCAGTACTTC
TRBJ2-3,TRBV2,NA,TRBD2,CASPPPGGLIAGGPDTQYF,TGTGCCAGCCCCCCCCCGGGCGGGCTTATAGCGGGAGGGCCAGATACGCAGTATTTT